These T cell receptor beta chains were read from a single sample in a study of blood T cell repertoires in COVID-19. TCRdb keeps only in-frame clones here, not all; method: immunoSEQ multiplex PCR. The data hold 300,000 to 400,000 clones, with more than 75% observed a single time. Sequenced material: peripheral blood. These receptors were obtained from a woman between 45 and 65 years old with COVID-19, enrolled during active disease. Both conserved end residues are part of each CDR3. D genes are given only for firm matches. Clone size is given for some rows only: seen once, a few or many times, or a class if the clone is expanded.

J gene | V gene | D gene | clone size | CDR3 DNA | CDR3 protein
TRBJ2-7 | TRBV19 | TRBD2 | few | TGTGCCAGTAGTAGACTAGCGGGGTTCTACGAGCAGTACTTC | CASSRLAGFYEQYF
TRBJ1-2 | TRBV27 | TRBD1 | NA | TGTGCCAGCAAGACAGGGGGCCGGGCCTACTATGGCTACACCTTC | CASKTGGRAYYGYTF
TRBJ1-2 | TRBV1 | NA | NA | TGCACCGCTGAAGGGGCGAGAGCTAACTATGGCTACACCTTC | CTAEGARANYGYTF
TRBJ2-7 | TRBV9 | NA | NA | TGTGCCAGCAGCGCTCAGGGGGGCAGTACTTACGAGCAGTACTTC | CASSAQGGSTYEQYF
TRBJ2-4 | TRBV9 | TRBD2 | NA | TGTGCCAGCAGCCCTCGACTAGCGGGAGGGCGGGACATTCAGTACTTC | CASSPRLAGGRDIQYF
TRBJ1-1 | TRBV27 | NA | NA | TGTGCCAGCAGTCCCCAGACAGGCCGGAACACTGAAGCTTTCTTT | CASSPQTGRNTEAFF
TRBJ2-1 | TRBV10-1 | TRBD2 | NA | TGCGCCAGCGGGACTAGCGGGAGGGATGAGCAGTTCTTC | CASGTSGRDEQFF
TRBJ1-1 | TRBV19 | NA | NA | TGTGCCAGTAGTATAAGGGGCGACACTGAAGCTTTCTTT | CASSIRGDTEAFF
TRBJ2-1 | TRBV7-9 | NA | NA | TGTGCCAGCAGCTTCGAGGGAGCCGATGAGCAGTTCTTC | CASSFEGADEQFF
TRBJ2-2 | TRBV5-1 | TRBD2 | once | TGCGCCAGCAGCTCGAGGACTAGCGGTAGCGCGAACACCGGGGAGCTGTTTTTT | CASSSRTSGSANTGELFF
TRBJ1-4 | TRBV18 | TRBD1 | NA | TGTGCCAGCTCACCACCGGACAGGGGGCGGGAAAAACTGTTTTTT | CASSPPDRGREKLFF
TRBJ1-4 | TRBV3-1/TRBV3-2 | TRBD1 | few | TGTGCCAGCAGGCTAACAGGGGGCTCGGAAAAACTGTTTTTT | CASRLTGGSEKLFF
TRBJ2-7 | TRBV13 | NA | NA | TGTGCCAGCAGCTTAGAACAAGGGGCCTACGAGCAGTACTTC | CASSLEQGAYEQYF
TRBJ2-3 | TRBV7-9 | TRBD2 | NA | TGTGCCAGCAGCCTGTCTTACGGGGGGACAGATACGCAGTATTTT | CASSLSYGGTDTQYF
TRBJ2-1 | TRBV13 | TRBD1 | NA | TGTGCCAGCAGCATACAAGTAGGGACAGGGCTTCATGAGCAGTTCTTC | CASSIQVGTGLHEQFF
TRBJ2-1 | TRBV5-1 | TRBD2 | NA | TGCGCCAGCAGCTTGTCGGCTAGCGGGAGGGCCGTAAATGAGCAGTTCTTC | CASSLSASGRAVNEQFF
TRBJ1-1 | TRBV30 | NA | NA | TGTGCCTGGAATTACAGGTGGAACACTGAAGCTTTCTTT | CAWNYRWNTEAFF
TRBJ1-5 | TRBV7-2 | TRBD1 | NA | TGTGCCAGCAGCTTGGGACAGGGGGCGGGGCAGCCCCAGCATTTT | CASSLGQGAGQPQHF
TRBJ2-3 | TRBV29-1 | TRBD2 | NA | TGCACCGGGACTAGCGGCACAGATACGCAGTATTTT | CTGTSGTDTQYF
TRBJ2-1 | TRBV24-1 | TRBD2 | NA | TGTGCCACCGAAGGAAGGACTAGCGGGAGGGCCAGTGAGCAGTTCTTC | CATEGRTSGRASEQFF
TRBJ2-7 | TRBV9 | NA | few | TGTGCCAGCAGCGTAGGCGGTCAGAACCTCTACGAGCAGTACTTC | CASSVGGQNLYEQYF
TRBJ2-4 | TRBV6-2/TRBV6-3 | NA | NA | TGTGCCAGCAGTTACTTACCCCAGGACAGTATTGAAAACATTCAGTACTTC | CASSYLPQDSIENIQYF
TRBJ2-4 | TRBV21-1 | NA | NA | TGTGCCAGCAGCAAAGTCGTATATCGGACTAGCGGCGGCAGGGACATTCAGTACTTC | CASSKVVYRTSGGRDIQYF
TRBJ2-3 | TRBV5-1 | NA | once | TGCGCCAGCAGTCCCACTGTGGATACGCAGTATTTT | CASSPTVDTQYF
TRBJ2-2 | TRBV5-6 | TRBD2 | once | TGTGCCAGCAGCTTGTACGGGAGGTCGGGCGGGGAGCTGTTTTTT | CASSLYGRSGGELFF
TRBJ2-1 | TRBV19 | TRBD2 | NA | TGTGCCAGTAGTATAGATATTAGGACTAGCGGAGGGAATGAGCAGTTCTTC | CASSIDIRTSGGNEQFF
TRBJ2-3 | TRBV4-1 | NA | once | TGCGCCAGCAGCCAAGATGAAGGTGGGGCGGATACGCAGTATTTT | CASSQDEGGADTQYF
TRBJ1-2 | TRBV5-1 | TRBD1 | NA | TGCGCCAGCAGCTTCATACAGGGGGACTATGGCTACACCTTC | CASSFIQGDYGYTF
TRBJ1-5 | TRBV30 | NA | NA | TGTGCCTGGAGTCCGATACAGGGCAATCAGCCCCAGCATTTT | CAWSPIQGNQPQHF
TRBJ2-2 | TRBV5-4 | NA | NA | TGTGCCAGCAGTCTAATCCTAAACACCGGGGAGCTGTTTTTT | CASSLILNTGELFF
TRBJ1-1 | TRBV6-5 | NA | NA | TGTGCCAGCTGGTGGGGACAATCGAACACTGAAGCTTTCTTT | CASWWGQSNTEAFF
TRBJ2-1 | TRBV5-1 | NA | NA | TGCGCCAGCAGTCAGGGTTCCTACAATGAGCAGTTCTTC | CASSQGSYNEQFF
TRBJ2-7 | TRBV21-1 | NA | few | TGTGCCAGCAGCAAGGGGGGCTCCTACGAGCAGTACTTC | CASSKGGSYEQYF
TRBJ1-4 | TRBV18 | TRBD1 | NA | TGTGCCAGCTCACCCCAGGGACAGAATGAAAAACTGTTTTTT | CASSPQGQNEKLFF
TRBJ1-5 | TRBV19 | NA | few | TGTGCCAGTAGTCCCCACGGTAATAGCAATCAGCCCCAGCATTTT | CASSPHGNSNQPQHF
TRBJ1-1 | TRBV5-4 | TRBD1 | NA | TGTGCCAGCAGCTGGGGACAGGGAATGAACACTGAAGCTTTCTTT | CASSWGQGMNTEAFF
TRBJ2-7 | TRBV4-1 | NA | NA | TGCGCCAGCAGCCGGGGGGAATTGGGTTACTACGAGCAGTACTTC | CASSRGELGYYEQYF
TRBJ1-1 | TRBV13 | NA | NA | TGTGCCAGCAGCTCTGGAGGGGATACTGAAGCTTTCTTT | CASSSGGDTEAFF
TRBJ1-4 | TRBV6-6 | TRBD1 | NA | TGTGCCAGCAGTTACGGGACAGGCGTAGAACTGTTTTTT | CASSYGTGVELFF
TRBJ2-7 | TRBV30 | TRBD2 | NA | TGTGCCTGGAGTTTGTCTGGGACTAGCGGGAGACCCAACTACGAGCAGTACTTC | CAWSLSGTSGRPNYEQYF
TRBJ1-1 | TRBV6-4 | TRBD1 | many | TGTGCCAGCAGTGCCCGATCGGGACAGGGTGATACTGAAGCTTTCTTT | CASSARSGQGDTEAFF
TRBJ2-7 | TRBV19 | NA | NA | TGTGCCAGTAGTAGGGGCAGGGGAGCCTACGAGCAGTACTTC | CASSRGRGAYEQYF
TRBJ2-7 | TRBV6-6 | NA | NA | TGTGCCAGCAGTTACGGGCTGTTCGCCTACGAGCAGTACTTC | CASSYGLFAYEQYF
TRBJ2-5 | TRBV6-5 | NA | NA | TGTGCCAGCAGTTACTCAGGACAGCAAGAGACCCAGTACTTC | CASSYSGQQETQYF
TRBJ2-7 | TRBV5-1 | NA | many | TGCGCCTCGAGGGACATGGACTACGAGCAGTACTTC | CASRDMDYEQYF
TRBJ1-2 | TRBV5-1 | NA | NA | TGCGCCAGCAGCTTGGAAAACGGGGACTATGGCTACACCTTC | CASSLENGDYGYTF
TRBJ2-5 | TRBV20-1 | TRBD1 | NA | TGCAGTGCTAGTAATCGGGACAGTCCTAGAAGGACCCAGTACTTC | CSASNRDSPRRTQYF
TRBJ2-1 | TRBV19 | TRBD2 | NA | TGTGCCAGTAGTGTACTAGCGGGAGTCCGCAATGAGCAGTTCTTC | CASSVLAGVRNEQFF
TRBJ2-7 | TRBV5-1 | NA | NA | TGCGCCAGCAGCTTGAGCACGAACTACGAGCAGTACTTC | CASSLSTNYEQYF
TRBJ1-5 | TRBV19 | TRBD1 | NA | TGTGCCAGTAGTACGGACAGGGGGCGCGAAAATCAGCCCCAGCATTTT | CASSTDRGRENQPQHF
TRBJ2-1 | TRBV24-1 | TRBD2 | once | TGTGCCACCAGTGATCCCGCGGGAGGGCCATACAATGAGCAGTTCTTC | CATSDPAGGPYNEQFF
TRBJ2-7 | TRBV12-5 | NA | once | TGTGCTAGTGGCCCTCCCCAGATTGGCTACGAGCAGTACTTC | CASGPPQIGYEQYF
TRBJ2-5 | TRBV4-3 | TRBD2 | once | TGCGCCAGCAGCCAAGAGTTATTAGCGGGAGCCGAGGGGGAGACCCAGTACTTC | CASSQELLAGAEGETQYF
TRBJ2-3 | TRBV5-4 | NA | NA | TGTGCCAGCAGCTTGGCCAGGGGAGATACGCAGTATTTT | CASSLARGDTQYF
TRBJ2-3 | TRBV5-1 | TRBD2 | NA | TGCGCCAGCAGGTCGGGAGGGGACCGCACAGATACGCAGTATTTT | CASRSGGDRTDTQYF
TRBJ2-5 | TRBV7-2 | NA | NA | TGTGCCAGCAGCTTCGGGATCGGGATCCAGTACCAAGAGACCCAGTACTTC | CASSFGIGIQYQETQYF
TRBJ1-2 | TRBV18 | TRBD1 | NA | TGTGCCAGCTCACTGGGACAGGGGAACTATGGCTACACCTTC | CASSLGQGNYGYTF
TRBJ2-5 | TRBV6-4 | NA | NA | TGTGCCAGCAGTCGACAGGGAGGAGAGACCCAGTACTTC | CASSRQGGETQYF
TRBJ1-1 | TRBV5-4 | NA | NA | TGTGCCAGCAGCCCAGGCATAGACCGTACTGAAGCTTTCTTT | CASSPGIDRTEAFF